Below are 7 T cell receptor beta chains sequenced from a single sample in a study of beta chain features in type 1 diabetes. Expressed TCRB transcripts were sequenced because the entire RNA isolate underwent reverse transcription. Measured with immunoSEQ multiplex PCR; TCRdb has only the in-frame clones, and not every one. The sample carries 680,000 or so clones, roughly 15% recorded once. The specimen was naive CD4+ T cells from blood. The receptors come from a man aged 18 to 29 in good health.

The chain is built from TRBV5-4 and TRBJ2-1; 10 nucleotides agree with TRBD2. Losses at the gene ends were 0 bases for V and 5 bases for J; bases not matched to a gene: 5. This CDR3 comprises 16 residues. Germline V gene data show CDR1 as SGHNT and CDR2 as YYREEE (reference sequence). In DNA form, the CDR3 reads TGTGCCAGCAGCTTGGATCTAGCGGGGGTTAACAATGAGCAGTTCTTC. Amino acids: CASSLDLAGVNNEQFF.

This clone was observed a few times. CDR3 residues: CASSPGWSAGETQYF. CDR3 nucleotide sequence: TGTGCCAGCAGCCCCGGCTGGTCTGCCGGGGAGACCCAGTACTTC. The chain joins TRBV11-2 to TRBJ2-5; D remains unclear. CDR1 is SGHAT, CDR2 FQNNGV, per germline. This CDR3 has 15 amino acids. With 5 bases removed from V and 5 bases from J, the gap between germline ends came to 18 bases.

This clone was counted only a few times. J is TRBJ2-5 and V is TRBV20-1, with TRBD2 identical over 7 bases. This CDR3 spans 11 amino acids. Germline V CDR1 and CDR2: DFQATT, SNEGSKA (reference sequence). V gave up 6 bases and J gave up 5 bases; unmatched junction bases: 3. Written as DNA, the CDR3 is TGCAGTGCGGGAGGGTCGGAGACCCAGTACTTC. As protein: CSAGGSETQYF.

The chain employs TRBV30 and TRBJ1-1; 7 bases are a match to TRBD1. The CDR3 extends over 12 amino acids. CDR1 GTSNPN and CDR2 SVGIG come from the germline V gene (reference sequence). Trimming at V came to 6 bases and at J to 6 bases, leaving 7 bases not matched to a gene. The CDR3 DNA reads TGTGCCTGTTTTCCCAGGGGGGCTGAAGCTTTCTTT. It is translated as CACFPRGAEAFF.

The V call is TRBV27, the J call TRBJ2-3, with a possible D match to TRBD1 (5 bases). V was shortened by 2 bases and J by 6 bases, with 24 bases between the two germline ends. CDR1 and CDR2 (germline): MNHEY, SMNVEV (reference sequence). CDR3 length equals 18 residues. The CDR3 loop reads CASSLGYPRATPLDTQYF. Written as DNA, the CDR3 is TGTGCCAGCAGTTTAGGGTACCCCAGGGCGACCCCCCTGGATACGCAGTATTTT.

This clone appeared a few times. The chain links TRBV5-4 to TRBJ2-7, with D possibly TRBD2 on 5 matching bases. V shed 0 bases and J shed 5 bases, with 9 bases lying between them. Per germline, CDR1 SGHNT and CDR2 YYREEE (reference sequence). CDR3 size: 13 residues. The CDR3 DNA follows: TGTGCCAGCAGCTTGGAACAGAGGGACGAGCAGTACTTC. Protein sequence: CASSLEQRDEQYF.

J is TRBJ2-4 and V is TRBV13, with D hard to call. The CDR3 sequence is 17 residues long. The V end lost 5 bases, the J end lost 2 bases, and 19 bases lay between the germline ends. Germline V CDR1 and CDR2: PRHDT, FYEKMQ (reference sequence). The CDR3 nucleotides read TGTGCCAGCAGCACCCCACCGCCCCTAGGAACCAAAAACATTCAGTACTTC. Protein product: CASSTPPPLGTKNIQYF.